Shown below are 8 T cell receptor beta chains from a single sample sequenced in a study of blood T cell repertoires in COVID-19. TCRdb keeps only in-frame clones here, not all; method: immunoSEQ multiplex PCR. The sample consists of more than 95,000 clones, about 80% of them appearing once. Source material: peripheral blood. These receptors were taken from a man between 60 and 70 years old with acute or convalescent COVID-19.

This clone was seen a single time. V usage is TRBV2 and J usage is TRBJ2-6, with D perhaps TRBD1 (6 bases). The CDR3 consists of 14 residues. Trimming shortened V by 8 bases and J by 2 bases, and 10 bases separated the two germline ends. CDR1 is SNHLY and CDR2 is FYNNEI in the germline V gene. The CDR3 sequence is CASSGAPGANVLTF. The CDR3 bases are TGTGCCAGCTCAGGGGCCCCTGGGGCCAACGTCCTGACTTTC.

The genes are TRBV7-3 and TRBJ2-1, with 13 nucleotides matching TRBD2. Germline V lookup: CDR1 SGHTA, CDR2 FQGTGA. V shed 4 bases and J 5 bases; nucleotides not matched to a gene: 2. This CDR3 spans 15 amino acids. CDR3 region: CASSYGLAGDNEQFF. The CDR3 coding sequence is TGTGCCAGCAGCTACGGACTAGCGGGAGACAATGAGCAGTTCTTC.

The V and J genes are TRBV6-5 and TRBJ2-7, with 7 bases fitting TRBD2. Trimming removed 10 bases from V and 2 bases from J; junction bases left unmatched: 8. This CDR3 comprises 13 residues. CDR1 and CDR2 from the germline V gene are MNHEY and SVGAGI. In DNA form, the CDR3 reads TGTGCCACCTCTAGCGGCCCGACCTACGAGCAGTACTTC. This sequence encodes CATSSGPTYEQYF.

The V call is TRBV28, the J call TRBJ2-1; D might be TRBD2 (5 bases). Germline loops: CDR1 MDHEN, CDR2 SYDVKM. Between the trimmed V and J ends, which lost 5 bases and 4 bases, there was a span of 15 bases. CDR3 size: 15 residues. CDR3: CASSGSSRVYNEQFF. The DNA of the CDR3 is TGTGCCAGCAGTGGGTCATCGCGGGTGTACAATGAGCAGTTCTTC.

The chain has TRBV7-9 and TRBJ2-6; possibly TRBD1 for D (5 bases). Germline V gives CDR1 SEHNR, CDR2 FQNEAQ (reference sequence). V lost 5 bases to trimming and J lost 0 bases, with 8 bases between them. This CDR3 has 15 residues. This CDR3 is CASSLDSSGANVLTF. For the CDR3, the DNA is TGTGCCAGCAGCCTAGACAGCTCTGGGGCCAACGTCCTGACTTTC.

The CDR3 DNA is TGTGCCACCAGTGGGTCTCTCAGCGGGTGGGGTGACACCGGGGAGCTGTTTTTT. Protein: CATSGSLSGWGDTGELFF. The chain couples TRBV24-1 to TRBJ2-2; possibly TRBD2 for D (6 bases). Germline CDR1 reads KGHDR; CDR2 reads SFDVKD. V lost 5 bases, J lost 3 bases, and 21 bases lay in between. The CDR3 has 18 amino acids.

The chain has TRBV6-5 and TRBJ2-5; possibly TRBD1 for D (5 bases). V gave up 7 bases and J gave up 1 base, with 13 bases separating them. The CDR3 has 14 residues. The germline V gene has CDR1 MNHEY and CDR2 SVGAGI. The CDR3 DNA reads TGTGCCAGCAAGACAGTATCCATCCAAGAGACCCAGTACTTC. Protein sequence: CASKTVSIQETQYF.

The rearrangement uses TRBV18 and TRBJ2-1; TRBD2 matches at 12 bases. Germline trimming cut 2 bases from V and 7 bases from J; bases unmatched to any gene: 12. The CDR3 is 18 residues long. Germline V lookup: CDR1 KGHSH, CDR2 LQKENI. CDR3 protein: CASSPSQLAGGSGNEQFF. The CDR3 nucleotides are TGTGCCAGCTCACCATCTCAGCTAGCGGGAGGGTCAGGGAATGAGCAGTTCTTC.